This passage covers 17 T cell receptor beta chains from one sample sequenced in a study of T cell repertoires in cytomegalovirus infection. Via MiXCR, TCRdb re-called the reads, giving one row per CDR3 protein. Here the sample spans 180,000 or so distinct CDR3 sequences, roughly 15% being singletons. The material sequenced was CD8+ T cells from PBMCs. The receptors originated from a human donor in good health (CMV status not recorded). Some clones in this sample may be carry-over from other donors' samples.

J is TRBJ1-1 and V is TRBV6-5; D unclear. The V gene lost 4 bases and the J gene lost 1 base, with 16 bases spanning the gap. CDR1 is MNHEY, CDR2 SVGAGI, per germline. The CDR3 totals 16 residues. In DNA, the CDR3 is TGTGCCAGCAGTTTTCGCCGGGAAGCTGGGAACACTGAAGCTTTCTTT. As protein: CASSFRREAGNTEAFF.

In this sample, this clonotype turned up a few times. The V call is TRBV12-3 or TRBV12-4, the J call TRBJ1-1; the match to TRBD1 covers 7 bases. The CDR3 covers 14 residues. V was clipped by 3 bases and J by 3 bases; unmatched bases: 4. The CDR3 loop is CASSFRGRDTEAFF. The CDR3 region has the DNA TGTGCCAGCAGTTTTAGGGGGCGAGACACTGAAGCTTTCTTT.

CDR3 DNA sequence: TGTGCCAGCAGCCCCAAGTTGCAGGGGTTGAACTACGAGCAGTACTTC. This codes for CASSPKLQGLNYEQYF. The chain employs TRBV7-2 and TRBJ2-7, with TRBD1 as a possible D gene (6 bases). V lost 5 bases and J 3 bases, leaving 20 bases between the germline ends. The V gene's germline CDR1 is SGHTA and CDR2 FQGNSA. This CDR3 is built from 16 residues.

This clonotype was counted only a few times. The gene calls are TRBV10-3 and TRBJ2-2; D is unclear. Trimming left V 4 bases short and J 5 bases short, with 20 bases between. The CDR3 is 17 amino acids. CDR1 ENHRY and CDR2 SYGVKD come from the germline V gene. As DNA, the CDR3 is TGTGCCATCAGTGGGATGTCGCGGCAGTCGAGGACCGGGGAGCTGTTTTTT. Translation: CAISGMSRQSRTGELFF.

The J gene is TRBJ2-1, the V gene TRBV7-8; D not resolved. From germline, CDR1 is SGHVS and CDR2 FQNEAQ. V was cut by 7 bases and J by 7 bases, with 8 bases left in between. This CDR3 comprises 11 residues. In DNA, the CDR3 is TGTGCCAGCACCCACGGGAATGAGCAGTTCTTC. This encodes CASTHGNEQFF.

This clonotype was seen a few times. CDR3 DNA: TGTGCCAGCAGCTCCCCCAAACAGGGTATTAGGCATGGCTACACCTTC. Protein: CASSSPKQGIRHGYTF. This sequence joins TRBV7-8 and TRBJ1-2, with D perhaps TRBD1 (6 bases). This CDR3 has 16 amino acids. Germline CDR1 SGHVS, CDR2 FQNEAQ. Trimming took off 4 bases at V and 6 bases at J, with 21 bases between the two ends.

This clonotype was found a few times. The CDR3 sequence is CASSPGGGEHNEQFF. The CDR3 DNA reads TGTGCCAGCAGCCCCGGTGGCGGGGAGCACAATGAGCAGTTCTTC. The genes are TRBV12-3 or TRBV12-4 and TRBJ2-1, with D possibly being TRBD2 (6 bases). This CDR3 has 15 amino acids. V was clipped by 6 bases and J by 5 bases, with 17 bases between them.

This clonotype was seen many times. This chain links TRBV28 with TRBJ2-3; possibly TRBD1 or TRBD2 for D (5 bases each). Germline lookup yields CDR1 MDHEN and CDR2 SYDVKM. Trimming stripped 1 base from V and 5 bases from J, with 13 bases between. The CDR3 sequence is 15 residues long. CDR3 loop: CASSLLRTGQDTQYF. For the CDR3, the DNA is TGTGCCAGCAGTTTATTACGGACTGGACAAGATACGCAGTATTTT.

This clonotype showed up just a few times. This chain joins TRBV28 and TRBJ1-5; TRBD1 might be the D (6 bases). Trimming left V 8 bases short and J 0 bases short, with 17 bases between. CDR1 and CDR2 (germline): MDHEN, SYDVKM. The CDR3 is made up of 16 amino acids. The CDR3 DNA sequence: TGTGCCAGCTCCCACCGCCGGGGGCTTAGCAATCAGCCCCAGCATTTT. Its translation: CASSHRRGLSNQPQHF.

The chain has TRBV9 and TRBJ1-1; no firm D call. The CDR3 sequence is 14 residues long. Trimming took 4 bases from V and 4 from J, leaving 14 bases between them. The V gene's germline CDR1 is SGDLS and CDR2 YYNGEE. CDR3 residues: CASSLGPGSTEAFF. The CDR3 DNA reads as TGTGCCAGCAGCCTAGGACCCGGGAGCACTGAAGCTTTCTTT.

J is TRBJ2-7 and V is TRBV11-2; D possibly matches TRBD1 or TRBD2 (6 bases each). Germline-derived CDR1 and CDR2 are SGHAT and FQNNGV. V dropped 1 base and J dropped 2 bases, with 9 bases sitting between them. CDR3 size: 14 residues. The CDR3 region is CASSLAGEAYEQYF. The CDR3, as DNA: TGTGCCAGCAGCTTAGCAGGGGAGGCCTACGAGCAGTACTTC.

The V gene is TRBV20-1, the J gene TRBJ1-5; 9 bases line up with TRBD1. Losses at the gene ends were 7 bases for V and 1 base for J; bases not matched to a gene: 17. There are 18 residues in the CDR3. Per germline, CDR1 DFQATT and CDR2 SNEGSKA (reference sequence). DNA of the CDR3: TGCAGTGGACTAGGAAGTTCCGGGACAGGGAAGAGCAATCAGCCCCAGCATTTT. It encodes CSGLGSSGTGKSNQPQHF.

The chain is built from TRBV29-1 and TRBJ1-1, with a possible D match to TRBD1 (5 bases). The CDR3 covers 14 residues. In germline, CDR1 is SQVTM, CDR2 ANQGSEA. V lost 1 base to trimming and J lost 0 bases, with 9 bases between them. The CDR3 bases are TGCAGCGTTGAAGGAGCAGGGATGAACACTGAAGCTTTCTTT. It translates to CSVEGAGMNTEAFF.

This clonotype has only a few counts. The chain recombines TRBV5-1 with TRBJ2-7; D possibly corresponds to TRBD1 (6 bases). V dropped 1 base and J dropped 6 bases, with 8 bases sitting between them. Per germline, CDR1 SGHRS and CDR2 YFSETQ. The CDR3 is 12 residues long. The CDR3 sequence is CASSLKGVEQYF. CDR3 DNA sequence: TGCGCCAGCAGCTTGAAGGGGGTCGAGCAGTACTTC.

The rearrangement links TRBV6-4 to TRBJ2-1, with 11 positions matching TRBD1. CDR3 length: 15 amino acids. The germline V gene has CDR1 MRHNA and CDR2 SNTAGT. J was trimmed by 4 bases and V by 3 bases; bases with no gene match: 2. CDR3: CASSEDRGPYNEQFF. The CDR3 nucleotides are TGTGCCAGCAGTGAGGACAGGGGGCCGTACAATGAGCAGTTCTTC.

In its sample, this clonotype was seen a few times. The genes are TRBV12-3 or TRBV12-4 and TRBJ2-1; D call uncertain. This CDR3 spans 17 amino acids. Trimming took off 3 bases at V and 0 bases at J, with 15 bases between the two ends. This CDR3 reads CASSFGALTFSYNEQFF. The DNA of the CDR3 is TGTGCCAGCAGTTTCGGCGCGCTGACCTTCTCCTACAATGAGCAGTTCTTC.

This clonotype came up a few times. As DNA, the CDR3 is TGTGCCAGCAGCTTAGGATGGGTACCTGAAGCTTTCTTT. Translating it yields CASSLGWVPEAFF. The chain carries TRBV7-2 and TRBJ1-1, with D hard to call. This CDR3 is built from 13 residues. Trimming stripped 1 base from V and 6 bases from J, with 9 bases between. Germline V CDR1 and CDR2: SGHTA, FQGNSA.